This T cell receptor beta chain was captured by sequencing in a study of blood T cell repertoires in COVID-19. The protocol was immunoSEQ multiplex PCR, while the TCRdb copy is restricted to in-frame clones and leaves out a portion. The data contain under 450,000 clones, around 87% of them singletons. With V trimmed by 2 bases and J by 2 bases, 8 bases remained unmatched. This CDR3 comprises 16 residues. CDR1 and CDR2 (germline): SGHDT, YYEEEE. Sequencing was done on a sample of PBMCs or T cells enriched from blood (not recorded which). The chain combines TRBV5-6 with TRBJ2-7, with TRBD1 identical over 9 bases. The TCR was taken from a man aged 25 to 45 who had recovered from COVID-19. The CDR3 spells CASSFWTGTGTYEQYF. CDR3 nucleotides: TGTGCCAGCAGCTTCTGGACCGGGACAGGGACCTACGAGCAGTACTTC.